The following is a T cell receptor beta chain sequence with its context. The sample comes from a study of blood T cell repertoires in COVID-19. Study background: COVID-19 samples collected from the United States, Italy and Spain covered acute and convalescent phases. Nucleic acid was either cDNA or gDNA, and it came from T cells, B-cell-depleted T cells, or PBMCs.

The CDR3 extends over 15 amino acids. Germline-derived CDR1 and CDR2 are SGHRS and YFSETQ. The V and J ends lost 5 bases and 6 bases, in that order; junction bases with no gene match: 11. Authors' methods: From reference gene primer amplification, estimates of nucleated cell counts were derived. Clones were sequenced by immunoSEQ multiplex PCR, and TCRdb holds only the in-frame ones, with some missing. V, J and clone size are taken as reported in that table, and D and trimming were inferred from the DNA itself. This sample has under 250,000 clones; roughly 83% occur once, and the top ten carry about 2.5%.

The sequenced material came from peripheral blood. The source of this sequence is a woman aged 70-85 years with active or convalescent COVID-19. The chain has TRBV5-1 and TRBJ2-3; the match to TRBD2 covers 8 bases. Here the CDR3 DNA reads TGCGCCAGCAGACAACTAGCGGCAGAATGGGATACGCAGTATTTT. Protein: CASRQLAAEWDTQYF.